This T cell receptor (beta chain) emerged from a study of T cell repertoires in cytomegalovirus infection. Study summary: From public TCR beta signatures came an indication of both CMV infection and matching HLA type.

To note about this clonotype: The target antigen is unknown.

Study results and limitations: Based on cumulative public TCR beta family frequency, carriers of CMV plus the relevant HLA were identified.

One entry per CDR3 protein, called by TCRdb with MiXCR from the reads. The sample includes 650,000 to 900,000 distinct CDR3 sequences, just under 30% seen only once; the top ten take around 13%. The CDR3 spans 16 residues. Germline lookup yields CDR1 ENHRY and CDR2 SYGVKD. The V gene lost 6 bases and the J gene lost 2 bases, with 19 bases spanning the gap. The source is a human donor in good health (CMV status not recorded). Some clones in this sample may be carry-over from other donors' samples. Sequences were derived from cultured CD8+ T cells from PBMCs, sampled from culture after CMV antigen stimulation. This chain joins TRBV10-3 and TRBJ1-1; D might be TRBD1 (5 bases). The CDR3 nucleotides read TGTGCCATCAGAACTACCTTGACAGACCCAAACACTGAAGCTTTCTTT. Amino acid sequence: CAIRTTLTDPNTEAFF.